This T cell receptor beta chain was retrieved from a study of OX40 agonist ivuxolimab in advanced cancers. With regard to the full study: The costimulatory receptor OX40 (CD134) was targeted by ivuxolimab, a fully human IgG2 agonistic monoclonal antibody. Intravenous ivuxolimab was administered to patients every 2 weeks at six dose levels: 0.01, 0.1, 0.3, 1.5, 3 and 10 mg/kg. Among the 50 to 55 dose-escalation patients, around 20 had hepatocellular carcinoma, 15 or so melanoma, 9 renal cell carcinoma and 9 head and neck cancer. The dose-escalation cohort was about 83% male with a mean age of about 54 years, ranging from 23 to 79. Prior anti-PD-1, anti-PD-L1 or anti-CTLA-4 therapy was permitted, and checkpoint inhibitors had been received by about 36% of dose-escalation patients. Three dose-escalation patients achieved partial responses, one with hepatocellular carcinoma and two with cutaneous melanoma. The point of sequencing TCRbeta in the periphery was to test whether ivuxolimab changed TCR sequence diversity and drove clonal T-cell expansion. The monotherapy dose-escalation portion (N = 52 patients) of the phase I ivuxolimab trial is reported in the paper.

The CDR3 goes from the cysteine to the phenylalanine over 17 residues. Only the CDR3 DNA is retained, 51 bases long and in frame from the first base. The V end gives up 4 bases and the J end 7 bases, leaving 22 bases in the junction not matched to a gene. CDR1 and CDR2, looked up from the germline V gene (reference sequence), are GTSNPN and SVGIG. To sequence the TCRbeta CDR3 region, genomic DNA was isolated from the sorted cells. TCRbeta CDR3 regions were sequenced using the immunoSEQ Assay. Held by TCRdb, this immuneACCESS table contains in-frame sequences only and omits some clones. Under half of the omission traces to an unresolved V gene where checked; the cause of the rest is unknown. In this sample the table shows around 100,000 clones, approximately 89% of which occur a single time. The ten largest clones capture about 0.51% of the sample. As regards this clone: This receptor's antigen is unknown. No much larger clone exists at a distance of one base, and base qualities are not known.

Results the study describes overall, beyond this receptor: The antigen specificity of the peripheral T cells that underwent clonal expansion was not determined. Partial responders in the 0.1-3.0 mg/kg groups had among the lowest normalized peripheral clonal expansion, especially among CD8+ T cells. Low levels of normalized T-cell clonal expansion were also shown by some nonresponding patients. At doses of 0.1 to 3.0 mg/kg, clonal expansion of both CD4+ and CD8+ T cells in blood was seen between baseline and week 6. After ivuxolimab, expanded clones were on average more numerous among CD8+ T cells than among CD4+ T cells.

The trial excluded patients who had a history of autoimmune disease or were on systemic immunosuppression. Peripheral blood for TCR sequencing was drawn from every dose cohort at baseline, at cycle 4 day 1 and at cycle 7 day 1. The samples were taken from a phase I, first-in-human, multicenter, open-label dose-escalation trial of ivuxolimab. Adults with locally advanced or metastatic melanoma, renal cell carcinoma, hepatocellular carcinoma or head and neck squamous cell carcinoma were enrolled in the trial. Before TCR sequencing, CD4+ T cells and CD8+ T cells from peripheral blood were sorted into separate populations.

The material sequenced was CD4+ or CD8+ T cells sorted from blood, taken in a trial of the OX40 agonist ivuxolimab. The origin of this receptor is an adult with an advanced solid tumor such as melanoma, head and neck, liver or kidney cancer. The receptor chain draws on TRBV30 and TRBJ2-7; TRBD2 aligns with 7 central bases. The nucleotide sequence is given as TGTGCCTGGACCCGTGGGGCCTCGGCGGGAGCTTTAAGGGAGCAGTACTTC. Translated, it gives CAWTRGASAGALREQYF.